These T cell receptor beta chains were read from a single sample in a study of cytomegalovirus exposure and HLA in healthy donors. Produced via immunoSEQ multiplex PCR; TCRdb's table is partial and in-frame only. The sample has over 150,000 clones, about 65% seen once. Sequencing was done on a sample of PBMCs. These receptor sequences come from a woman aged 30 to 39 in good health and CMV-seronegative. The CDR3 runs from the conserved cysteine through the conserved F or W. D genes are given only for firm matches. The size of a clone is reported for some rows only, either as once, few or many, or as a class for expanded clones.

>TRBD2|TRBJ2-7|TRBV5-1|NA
TGCGCCAGCAGCTTGGAGGCTAGCGGGAGCTACGAGCAGTACTTC
CASSLEASGSYEQYF
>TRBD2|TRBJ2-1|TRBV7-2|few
TGTGCCAGCATCGAGCGGGGGGGCCGGTTTAGTGAGCAGTTCTTC
CASIERGGRFSEQFF
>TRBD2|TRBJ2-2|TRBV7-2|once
TGTGCCAGCAGCAGGACTAGGGAAGTTAAGCCCGGGGAGCTGTTTTTT
CASSRTREVKPGELFF
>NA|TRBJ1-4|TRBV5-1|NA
TGCGCCGGCAGTTCGGGAGGGTACGCAACTAATGAAAAACTGTTTTTT
CAGSSGGYATNEKLFF
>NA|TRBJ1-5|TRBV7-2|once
TGTGCCAGCAGCTTACATGGGGCTTCTCAGCCCCAGCATTTT
CASSLHGASQPQHF
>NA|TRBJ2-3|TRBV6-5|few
TGTGCCAGCAGTTACTTGCGGGGAATGACAGATACGCAGTATTTT
CASSYLRGMTDTQYF
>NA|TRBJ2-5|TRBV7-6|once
TGTGCCAGCAGCTTATTGGGGCTGGAGACCCAGTACTTC
CASSLLGLETQYF
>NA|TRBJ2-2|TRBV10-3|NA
TGTGCCATCAGTGAGCCCCGGGGGACGAACACCGGGGAGCTGTTTTTT
CAISEPRGTNTGELFF
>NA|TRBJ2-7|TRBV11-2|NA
TGTGCCAGCAGCTTAGAAAGGGGGTTAAGTTACGAGCAGTACTTC
CASSLERGLSYEQYF
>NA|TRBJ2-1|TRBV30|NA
TGTGCCTGGAGTTCACTAGCAGCGGAGCAGTTCTTC
CAWSSLAAEQFF
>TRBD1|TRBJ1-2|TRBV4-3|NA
TGCGCCAGCAGCAAAGGAGGGGGACAGTTATTATATGGCTACACCTTC
CASSKGGGQLLYGYTF
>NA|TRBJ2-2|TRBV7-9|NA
TGTGCCAGCAGCCCGCCCTTTGGCGGGCCCGGGGAGCTGTTTTTT
CASSPPFGGPGELFF
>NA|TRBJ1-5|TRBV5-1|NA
TGCGCCAGCAGCTTTTCAGGCGACGATCAGCCCCAGCATTTT
CASSFSGDDQPQHF
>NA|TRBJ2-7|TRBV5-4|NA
TGTGCCAGCAGGGGAGGAGAGAGCTACGAGCAGTACTTC
CASRGGESYEQYF
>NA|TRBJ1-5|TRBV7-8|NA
TGTGCCAGCAGCCGCGGACTTAGCAATCAGCCCCAGCATTTT
CASSRGLSNQPQHF
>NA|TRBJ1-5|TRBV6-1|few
TGTGCCAGCAGTGATAGAGGCGGTGGCAATCAGCCCCAGCATTTT
CASSDRGGGNQPQHF
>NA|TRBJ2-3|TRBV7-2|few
TGTGCCAGCAGCTTAACTGCATCTAGCACAGATACGCAGTATTTT
CASSLTASSTDTQYF
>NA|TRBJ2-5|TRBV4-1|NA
TGCGCCAGCAGCCAAGACGAGGGTTTGCAAGAGACCCAGTACTTC
CASSQDEGLQETQYF
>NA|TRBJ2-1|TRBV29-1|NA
TGCAGCGTTGAAAGGGGGGGGGCAGGGGTTAGTGAGCAGTTCTTC
CSVERGGAGVSEQFF
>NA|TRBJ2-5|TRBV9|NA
TGTGCCAGCAGCGTAGTGACAGGCCTGGGGGAGACCCAGTACTTC
CASSVVTGLGETQYF
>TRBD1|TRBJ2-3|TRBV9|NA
TGTGCCAGCAGCGTAGAGAGGGGGCCAGATACGCAGTATTTT
CASSVERGPDTQYF
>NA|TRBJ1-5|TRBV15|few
TGTGCCACCAGCAGAGACAGGTTGCGTAATCAGCCCCAGCATTTT
CATSRDRLRNQPQHF
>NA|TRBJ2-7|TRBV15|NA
TGTGCCACCAGCAGAGAAGGGACTTCCCTCTACGAGCAGTACTTC
CATSREGTSLYEQYF
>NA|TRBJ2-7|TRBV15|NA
TGTGCCACCAGCAAGGCGGGTGAAGTGGAACAGTACTTC
CATSKAGEVEQYF
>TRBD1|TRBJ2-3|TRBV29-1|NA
TGCAGCACCTATACGTGGACAGGGGCTCGCACAGATACGCAGTATTTT
CSTYTWTGARTDTQYF
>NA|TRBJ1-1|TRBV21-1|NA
TGTGCCAGCACCCAAAGGGGGACAGTAAACACTGAAGCTTTCTTT
CASTQRGTVNTEAFF
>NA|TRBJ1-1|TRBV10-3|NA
TGTGCCTCTCGGGTGGAGACTGAAGCTTTCTTT
CASRVETEAFF
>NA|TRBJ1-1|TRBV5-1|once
TGCGCCAGCAGCGACTACAGTTACTTGAACACTGAAGCTTTCTTT
CASSDYSYLNTEAFF
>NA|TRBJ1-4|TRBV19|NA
TGTGCCACTCAAGACAGGCTAAGAACAAAACGGACTAATGAAAAACTGTTTTTT
CATQDRLRTKRTNEKLFF
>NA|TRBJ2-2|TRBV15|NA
TGTGCCACCAGCAGACCCGAGGCGTTCGGCACCGGGGAGCTGTTTTTT
CATSRPEAFGTGELFF
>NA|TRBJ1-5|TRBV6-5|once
TGTGCCAGCAGTTACTCCTCTTTTCAGCCCCAGCATTTT
CASSYSSFQPQHF
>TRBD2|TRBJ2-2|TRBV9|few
TGTGCCAGCAGCGTAGGACTAGCGGGAGACACCGGGGAGCTGTTTTTT
CASSVGLAGDTGELFF
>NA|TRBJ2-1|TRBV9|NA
TGTGCCAGCAGCGGAACCGAAGGGGGTGGATTCTTC
CASSGTEGGGFF
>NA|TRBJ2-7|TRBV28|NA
TGTGCCAGCAGCCCTACGGACAGTCGCTATTCATACGAGCAGTACTTC
CASSPTDSRYSYEQYF
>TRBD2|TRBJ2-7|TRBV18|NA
TGTGCCAGCTCACCGGTCCTAGCGGGAGGGCCGATCGAGCAGTACTTC
CASSPVLAGGPIEQYF
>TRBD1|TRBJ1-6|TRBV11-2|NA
TGTGCCAGCAGCTTAGACCAGACAGGGTTTGGTTCACCCCTCCACTTT
CASSLDQTGFGSPLHF
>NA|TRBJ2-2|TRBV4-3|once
TGCGCCAGCAGCCAAGATTATAAAGCAAACACCGGGGAGCTGTTTTTT
CASSQDYKANTGELFF
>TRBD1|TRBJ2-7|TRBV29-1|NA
TGCAGCGCTGAAACACCCGGACAGGAGAACTACGAGCAGTACTTC
CSAETPGQENYEQYF
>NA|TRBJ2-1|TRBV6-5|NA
TGTGCCAGCCGTTCCCACGGGTCGGTAGGTAGGAATGAGCAGTTCTTC
CASRSHGSVGRNEQFF
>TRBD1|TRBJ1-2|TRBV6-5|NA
TGTGCCAGCAGGGGGACAGGGGGCGTCTATGGCTACACCTTC
CASRGTGGVYGYTF
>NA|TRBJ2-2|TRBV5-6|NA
TGTGCCAGCAGATCGTGGGGGGGCTTCACCGGGGAGCTGTTTTTT
CASRSWGGFTGELFF